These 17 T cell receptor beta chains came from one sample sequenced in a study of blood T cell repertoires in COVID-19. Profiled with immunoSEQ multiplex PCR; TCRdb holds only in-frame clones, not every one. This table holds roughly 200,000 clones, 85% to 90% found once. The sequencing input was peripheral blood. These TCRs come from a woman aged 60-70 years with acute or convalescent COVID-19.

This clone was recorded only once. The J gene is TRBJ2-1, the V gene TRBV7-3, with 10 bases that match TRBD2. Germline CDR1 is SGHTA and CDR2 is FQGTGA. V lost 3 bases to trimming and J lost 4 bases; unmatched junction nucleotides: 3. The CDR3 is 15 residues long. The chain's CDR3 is CASSLTSGPYNEQFF. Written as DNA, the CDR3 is TGTGCCAGCAGCTTGACTAGCGGGCCTTACAATGAGCAGTTCTTC.

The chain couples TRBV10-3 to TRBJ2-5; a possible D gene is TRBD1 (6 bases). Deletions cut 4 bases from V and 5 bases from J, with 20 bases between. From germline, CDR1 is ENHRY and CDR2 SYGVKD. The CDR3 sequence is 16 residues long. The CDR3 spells CAISADRTKGGETQYF. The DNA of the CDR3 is TGTGCCATCAGTGCCGACAGGACAAAGGGCGGGGAGACCCAGTACTTC.

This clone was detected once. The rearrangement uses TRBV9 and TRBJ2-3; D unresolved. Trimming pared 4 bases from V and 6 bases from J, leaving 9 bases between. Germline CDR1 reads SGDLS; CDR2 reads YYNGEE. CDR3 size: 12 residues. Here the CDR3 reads CASSSGSDTQYF. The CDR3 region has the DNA TGTGCCAGCAGCTCCGGTTCTGATACGCAGTATTTT.

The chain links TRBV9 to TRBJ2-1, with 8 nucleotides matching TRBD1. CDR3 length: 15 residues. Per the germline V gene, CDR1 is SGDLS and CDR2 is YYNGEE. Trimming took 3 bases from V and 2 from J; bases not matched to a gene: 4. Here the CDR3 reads CASSATGGTYNEQFF. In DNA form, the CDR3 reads TGTGCCAGCAGCGCCACAGGGGGAACCTACAATGAGCAGTTCTTC. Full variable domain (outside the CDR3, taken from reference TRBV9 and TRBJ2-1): DSGVTQTPKHLITATGQRVTLRCSPRSGDLSVYWYQQSLDQGLQFLIQYYNGEERAKGNILERFSAQQFPDLHSELNLSSLELGDSALYFCASSATGGTYNEQFFGPGTRLTVL.

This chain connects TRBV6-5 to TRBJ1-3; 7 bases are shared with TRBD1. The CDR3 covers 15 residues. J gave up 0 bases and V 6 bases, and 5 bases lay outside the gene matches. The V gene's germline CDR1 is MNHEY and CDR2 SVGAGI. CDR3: CASRNTGDSGNTIYF. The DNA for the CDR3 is TGTGCCAGCAGAAATACAGGGGACTCTGGAAACACCATATATTTT.

CDR3 sequence reads: CASSPNYNEQFF. DNA of the CDR3: TGTGCCAGCAGCCCCAACTACAATGAGCAGTTCTTC. This chain connects TRBV7-3 to TRBJ2-1, with no clear D. Trimming took off 5 bases at V and 3 bases at J, with 5 bases between the two ends. This CDR3 is 12 amino acids long. Germline lookup yields CDR1 SGHTA and CDR2 FQGTGA.

The CDR3 loop is CASSLGQFPYGYTF. The CDR3 coding sequence is TGCGCCAGCAGCTTGGGACAGTTTCCCTATGGCTACACCTTC. The chain employs TRBV5-1 and TRBJ1-2; possible D gene TRBD1, 5 bases. This CDR3 has 14 amino acids. V gave up 0 bases and J gave up 4 bases, with 10 bases separating them. The germline CDR1 and CDR2 sequences are SGHRS and YFSETQ.

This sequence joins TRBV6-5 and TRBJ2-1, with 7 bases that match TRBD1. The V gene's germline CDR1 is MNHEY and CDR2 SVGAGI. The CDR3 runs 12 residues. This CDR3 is CTSGGSYNEQFF. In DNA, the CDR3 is TGTACCTCAGGGGGATCCTACAATGAGCAGTTCTTC.

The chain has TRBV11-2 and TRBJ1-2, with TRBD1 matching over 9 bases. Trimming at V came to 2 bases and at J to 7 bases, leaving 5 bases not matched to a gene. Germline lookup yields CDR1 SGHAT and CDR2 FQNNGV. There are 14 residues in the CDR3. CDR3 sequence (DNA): TGTGCCAGCAGCTTATCCGTGACAGGGGGTGGCTACACCTTC. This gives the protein CASSLSVTGGGYTF.

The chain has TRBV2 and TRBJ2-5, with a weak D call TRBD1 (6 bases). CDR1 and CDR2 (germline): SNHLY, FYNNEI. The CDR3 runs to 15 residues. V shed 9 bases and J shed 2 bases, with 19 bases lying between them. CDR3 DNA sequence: TGTGCCAGTACCGAAAGCAGGGGTGAACAAGAGACCCAGTACTTC. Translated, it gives CASTESRGEQETQYF.

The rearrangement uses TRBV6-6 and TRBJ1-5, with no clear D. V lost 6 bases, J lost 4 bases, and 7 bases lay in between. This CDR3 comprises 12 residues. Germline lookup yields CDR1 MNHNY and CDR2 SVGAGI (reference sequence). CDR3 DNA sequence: TGTGCCAGCAGACAGCCGAATCAGCCCCAGCATTTT. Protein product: CASRQPNQPQHF.

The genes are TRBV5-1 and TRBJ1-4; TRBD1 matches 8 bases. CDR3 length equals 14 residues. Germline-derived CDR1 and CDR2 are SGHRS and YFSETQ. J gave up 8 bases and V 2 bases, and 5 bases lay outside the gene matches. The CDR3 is CASSFRAGGEKLFF. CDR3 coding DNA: TGCGCCAGCAGCTTTCGGGCAGGGGGCGAAAAACTGTTTTTT.

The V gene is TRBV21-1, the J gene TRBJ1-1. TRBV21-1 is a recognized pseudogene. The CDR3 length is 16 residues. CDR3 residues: CASSKGQRGVYTEAFF. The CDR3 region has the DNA TGTGCCAGCAGCAAAGGGCAGCGGGGGGTATACACTGAAGCTTTCTTT.

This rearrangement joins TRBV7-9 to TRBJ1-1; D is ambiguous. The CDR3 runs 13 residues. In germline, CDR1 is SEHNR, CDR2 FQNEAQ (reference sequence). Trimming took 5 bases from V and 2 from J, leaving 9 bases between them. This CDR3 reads CASSLGRNTEAFF. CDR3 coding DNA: TGTGCCAGCAGCCTCGGTCGCAACACTGAAGCTTTCTTT.

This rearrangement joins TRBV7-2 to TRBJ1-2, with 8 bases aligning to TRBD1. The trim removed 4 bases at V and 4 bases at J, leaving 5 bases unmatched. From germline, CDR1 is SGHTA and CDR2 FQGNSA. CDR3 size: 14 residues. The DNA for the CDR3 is TGTGCCAGCAGCTCACAGGGGGTCCGCTATGGCTACACCTTC. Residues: CASSSQGVRYGYTF. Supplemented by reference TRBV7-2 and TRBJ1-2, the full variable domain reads GAGVSQSPSNKVTEKGKDVELRCDPISGHTALYWYRQSLGQGLEFLIYFQGNSAPDKSGLPSDRFSAERTGGSVSTLTIQRTQQEDSAVYLCASSSQGVRYGYTFGSGTRLTVV.

The CDR3 is CASSPLQAPGYGYTF. In nucleotides, the CDR3 is TGTGCCAGCTCACCACTACAGGCCCCGGGCTATGGCTACACCTTC. V and J are TRBV18 and TRBJ1-2; tentatively, D is TRBD1 (5 bases). Germline CDR1 and CDR2: KGHSH and LQKENI. V gave up 1 base and J gave up 4 bases, with 13 bases separating them. The CDR3 consists of 15 residues. Full variable domain (rest looked up from reference TRBV18 and TRBJ1-2): NAGVMQNPRHLVRRRGQEARLRCSPMKGHSHVYWYRQLPEEGLKFMVYLQKENIIDESGMPKERFSAEFPKEGPSILRIQQVVRGDSAAYFCASSPLQAPGYGYTFGSGTRLTVV.

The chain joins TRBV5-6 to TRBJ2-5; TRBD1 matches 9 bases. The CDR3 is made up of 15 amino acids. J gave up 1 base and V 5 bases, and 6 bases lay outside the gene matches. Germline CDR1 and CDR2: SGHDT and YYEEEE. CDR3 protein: CASSLPGQGQETQYF. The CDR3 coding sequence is TGTGCCAGCAGTTTACCGGGACAGGGCCAAGAGACCCAGTACTTC.